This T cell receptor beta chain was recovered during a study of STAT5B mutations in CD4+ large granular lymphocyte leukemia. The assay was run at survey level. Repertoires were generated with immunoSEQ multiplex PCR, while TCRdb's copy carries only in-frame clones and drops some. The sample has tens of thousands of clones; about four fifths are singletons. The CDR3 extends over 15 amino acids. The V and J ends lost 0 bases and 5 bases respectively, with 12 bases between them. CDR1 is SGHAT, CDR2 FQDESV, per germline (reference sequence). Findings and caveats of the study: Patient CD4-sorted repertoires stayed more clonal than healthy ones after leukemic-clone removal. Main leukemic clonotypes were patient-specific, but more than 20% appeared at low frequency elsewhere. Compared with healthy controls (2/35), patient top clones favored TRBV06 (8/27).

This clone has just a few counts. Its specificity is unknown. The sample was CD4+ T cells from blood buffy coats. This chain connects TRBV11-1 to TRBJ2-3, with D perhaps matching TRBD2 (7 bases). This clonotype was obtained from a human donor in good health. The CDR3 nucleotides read TGTGCCAGCAGCTTAGCGCCCGGGGGGCGAGATACGCAGTATTTT. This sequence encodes CASSLAPGGRDTQYF.